One sample yielded the 10 T cell receptor beta chains listed below, sequenced in a study of blood T cell repertoires in COVID-19 (dated by TCRdb to 2020 to 2022). Libraries were constructed by the immunoSEQ multiplex PCR assay. TCRdb re-hosts the immuneACCESS table, in-frame sequences only. Its copies lack some clones; in the studies checked, an unresolved V gene accounts for under half of them, and the cause for the rest is not known. This sample has 51,000 or so clones in its table, and over 75% of those were observed once. The top ten clones comprise 6.5% to 8.5% of the sample. The sequencing input was peripheral blood. The receptors originated from a man aged 65 to 79 with active COVID-19.

V and J are TRBV10-3 and TRBJ2-2; TRBD2 aligns across 11 bases. The CDR3 extends over 16 amino acids. Germline CDR1 ENHRY, CDR2 SYGVKD. The V and J ends lost 10 bases and 4 bases, in that order; junction bases with no gene match: 11. CDR3 coding DNA: TGTGCCACTAGGACTAGCCTAGCGGGGGGCACCGGGGAGCTGTTTTTT. Its translation: CATRTSLAGGTGELFF.

The rearrangement joins TRBV15 to TRBJ1-1; D gene unclear. The CDR3 contains 14 residues. Germline assignment: CDR1 LNHNV and CDR2 YYDKDF (reference sequence). Trimming pared 0 bases from V and 2 bases from J, leaving 7 bases between. DNA for the CDR3: TGTGCCACCAGCAGAGACCCCAGAAACACTGAAGCTTTCTTT. It yields the protein CATSRDPRNTEAFF.

The J gene is TRBJ2-7, the V gene TRBV5-6; 8 nucleotides agree with TRBD1. This CDR3 comprises 13 residues. Germline CDR1 is SGHDT and CDR2 is YYEEEE. J gave up 7 bases and V 5 bases, and 8 bases lay outside the gene matches. CDR3 coding DNA: TGTGCCAGCAGAAATACAGGGGGGAGGGAGCAGTACTTC. It codes for CASRNTGGREQYF.

V is TRBV29-1 and J is TRBJ2-7; 11 bases match TRBD1. Per germline, CDR1 SQVTM and CDR2 ANQGSEA. After removal of 3 bases from V and 1 base from J, the junction contained 8 bases not matched to a gene. CDR3 length equals 16 residues. The CDR3 DNA reads as TGCAGCGTTGACCTCTTGGACAGGGGGCTTTCCTACGAGCAGTACTTC. Protein product: CSVDLLDRGLSYEQYF.

This chain joins TRBV7-2 and TRBJ2-1; D call uncertain. The CDR3 is made up of 13 amino acids. V was trimmed by 8 bases and J by 3 bases, leaving 11 bases between them. Per germline, CDR1 SGHTA and CDR2 FQGNSA. The CDR3 coding sequence is TGTGCCAGCCAGGCAGGTAGCTACAATGAGCAGTTCTTC. This encodes CASQAGSYNEQFF. Together with reference TRBV7-2 and TRBJ2-1, the CDR3 gives the full variable domain: GAGVSQSPSNKVTEKGKDVELRCDPISGHTALYWYRQSLGQGLEFLIYFQGNSAPDKSGLPSDRFSAERTGGSVSTLTIQRTQQEDSAVYLCASQAGSYNEQFFGPGTRLTVL.

This sequence joins TRBV5-6 and TRBJ2-7; 8 nucleotides align to TRBD2. V was clipped by 2 bases and J by 0 bases; unmatched bases: 10. Per the germline V gene, CDR1 is SGHDT and CDR2 is YYEEEE. The CDR3 sequence is 17 residues long. The CDR3 sequence: CASSFVRGGIDSYEQYF. CDR3 DNA sequence: TGTGCCAGCAGCTTTGTTCGCGGGGGGATAGACTCCTACGAGCAGTACTTC.

This clone is a singleton in its sample. The V call is TRBV5-4, the J call TRBJ1-1, with a weak D call TRBD1 (5 bases). Germline values: CDR1 SGHNT, CDR2 YYREEE (reference sequence). This CDR3 has 13 amino acids. V was shortened by 2 bases and J by 1 base, with 6 bases between the two germline ends. The CDR3 region is CASSFQGNTEAFF. CDR3 sequence (DNA): TGTGCCAGCAGCTTCCAGGGGAACACTGAAGCTTTCTTT.

In nucleotides, the CDR3 is TGTGCCTGGAGTGCCCCGGAGTTGTATGGCTACACCTTC. Protein sequence: CAWSAPELYGYTF. The chain carries TRBV30 and TRBJ1-2; D unclear. V lost 1 base, J lost 5 bases, and 11 bases lay in between. Looked up from germline, CDR1 is GTSNPN and CDR2 is SVGIG (reference sequence). The CDR3 has 13 residues. Full variable domain (rest looked up from reference TRBV30 and TRBJ1-2): SQTIHQWPATLVQPVGSPLSLECTVEGTSNPNLYWYRQAAGRGLQLLFYSVGIGQISSEVPQNLSASRPQDRQFILSSKKLLLSDSGFYLCAWSAPELYGYTFGSGTRLTVV.

The rearrangement uses TRBV18 and TRBJ2-2; 9 bases align to TRBD1. V lost 6 bases, J lost 4 bases, and 9 bases stayed unmatched. The CDR3 has 16 amino acids. Germline V gene lookup returns CDR1 KGHSH and CDR2 LQKENI. The CDR3 coding sequence is TGTGCCAGCTCGCAACAGGGGGCTACGGGCACCGGGGAGCTGTTTTTT. Its protein product is CASSQQGATGTGELFF.

The rearrangement links TRBV18 to TRBJ1-3; TRBD1 matches at 10 bases. The V and J ends lost 2 bases and 4 bases, in that order; junction bases with no gene match: 8. CDR3 length equals 17 residues. Germline CDR1 and CDR2: KGHSH and LQKENI. The CDR3, as DNA: TGTGCCAGCTCACCAGTCGGGACAGGGGTACCCGGAAACACCATATATTTT. Amino acid sequence: CASSPVGTGVPGNTIYF.